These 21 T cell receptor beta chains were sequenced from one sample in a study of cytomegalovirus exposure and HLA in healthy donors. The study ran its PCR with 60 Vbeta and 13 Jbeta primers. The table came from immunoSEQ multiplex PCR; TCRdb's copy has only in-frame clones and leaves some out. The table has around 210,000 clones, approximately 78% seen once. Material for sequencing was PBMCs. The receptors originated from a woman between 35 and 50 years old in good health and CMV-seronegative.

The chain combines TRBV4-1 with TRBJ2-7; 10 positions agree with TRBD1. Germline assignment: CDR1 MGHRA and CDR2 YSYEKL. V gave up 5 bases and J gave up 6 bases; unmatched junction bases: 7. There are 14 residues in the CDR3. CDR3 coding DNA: TGCGCCAGCAGCTCGGACAGGGGGGAGATCGAGCAGTACTTC. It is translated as CASSSDRGEIEQYF.

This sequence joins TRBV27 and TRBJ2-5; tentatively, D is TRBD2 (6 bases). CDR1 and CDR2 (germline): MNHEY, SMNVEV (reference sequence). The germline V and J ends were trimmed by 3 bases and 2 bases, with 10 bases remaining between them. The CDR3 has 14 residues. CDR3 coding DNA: TGTGCCAGCAGTTTTATCGGGGGACAAGAGACCCAGTACTTC. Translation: CASSFIGGQETQYF.

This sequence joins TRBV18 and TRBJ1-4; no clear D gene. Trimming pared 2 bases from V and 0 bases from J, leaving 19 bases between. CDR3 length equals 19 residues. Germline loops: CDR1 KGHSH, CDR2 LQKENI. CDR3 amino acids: CASSPLPGANFATNEKLFF. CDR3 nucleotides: TGTGCCAGCTCACCATTACCGGGAGCGAACTTTGCAACTAATGAAAAACTGTTTTTT.

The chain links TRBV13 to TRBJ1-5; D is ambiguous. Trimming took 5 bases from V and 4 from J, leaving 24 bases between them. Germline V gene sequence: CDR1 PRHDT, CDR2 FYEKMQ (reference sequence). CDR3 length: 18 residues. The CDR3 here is CASSPPSYRVCSNQPQHF. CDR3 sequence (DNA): TGTGCCAGCAGCCCCCCTAGTTATCGGGTCTGTAGTAATCAGCCCCAGCATTTT.

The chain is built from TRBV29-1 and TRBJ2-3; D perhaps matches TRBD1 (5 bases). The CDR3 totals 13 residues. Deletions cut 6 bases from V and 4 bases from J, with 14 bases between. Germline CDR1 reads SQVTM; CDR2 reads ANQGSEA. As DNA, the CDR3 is TGCAGCGTCACGCCGGCCAGGGCAGATACGCAGTATTTT. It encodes CSVTPARADTQYF.

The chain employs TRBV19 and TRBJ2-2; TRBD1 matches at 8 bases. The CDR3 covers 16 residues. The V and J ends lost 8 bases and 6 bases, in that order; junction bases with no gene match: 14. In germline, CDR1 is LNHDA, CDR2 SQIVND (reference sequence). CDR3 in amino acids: CASRSAFRGPPGELFF. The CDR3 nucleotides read TGTGCCAGTCGATCGGCGTTCAGGGGGCCACCCGGGGAGCTGTTTTTT.

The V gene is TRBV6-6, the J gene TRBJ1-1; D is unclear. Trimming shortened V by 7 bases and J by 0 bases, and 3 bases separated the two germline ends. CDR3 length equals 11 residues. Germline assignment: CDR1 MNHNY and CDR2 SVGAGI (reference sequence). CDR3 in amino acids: CASTMNTEAFF. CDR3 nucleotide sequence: TGTGCCAGCACAATGAACACTGAAGCTTTCTTT.

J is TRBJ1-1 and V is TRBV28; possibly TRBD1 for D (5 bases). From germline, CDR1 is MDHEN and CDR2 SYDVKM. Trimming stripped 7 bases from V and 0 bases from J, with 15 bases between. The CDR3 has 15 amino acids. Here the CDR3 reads CASIPAEGLNTEAFF. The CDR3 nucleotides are TGTGCCAGCATCCCCGCGGAGGGGTTGAACACTGAAGCTTTCTTT. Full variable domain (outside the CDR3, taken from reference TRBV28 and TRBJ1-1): DVKVTQSSRYLVKRTGEKVFLECVQDMDHENMFWYRQDPGLGLRLIYFSYDVKMKEKGDIPEGYSVSREKKERFSLILESASTNQTSMYLCASIPAEGLNTEAFFGQGTRLTVV.

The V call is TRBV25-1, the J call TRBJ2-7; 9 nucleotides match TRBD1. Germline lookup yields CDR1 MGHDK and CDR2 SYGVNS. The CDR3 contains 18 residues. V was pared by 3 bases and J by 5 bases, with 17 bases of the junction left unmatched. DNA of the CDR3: TGTGCCAGCAGTGACCTAAAACGGACAGGGGCACACCGGGACGAGCAGTACTTC. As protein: CASSDLKRTGAHRDEQYF.

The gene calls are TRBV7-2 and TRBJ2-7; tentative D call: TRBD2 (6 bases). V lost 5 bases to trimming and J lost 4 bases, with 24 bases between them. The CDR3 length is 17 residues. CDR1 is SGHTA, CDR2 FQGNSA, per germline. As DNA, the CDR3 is TGTGCCAGCAGCACCGAGGGAACAGGACTACGAAGGTACGAGCAGTACTTC. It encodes CASSTEGTGLRRYEQYF.

The CDR3 protein is CATQREAVSYEQYF. Here the CDR3 DNA reads TGTGCCACACAGCGGGAGGCCGTATCCTACGAGCAGTACTTC. The chain joins TRBV2 to TRBJ2-7, with TRBD2 matching over 9 bases. J lost 1 base, V lost 10 bases, and 8 bases had no gene match. The germline V gene encodes CDR1 SNHLY and CDR2 FYNNEI. This CDR3 is 14 amino acids long.

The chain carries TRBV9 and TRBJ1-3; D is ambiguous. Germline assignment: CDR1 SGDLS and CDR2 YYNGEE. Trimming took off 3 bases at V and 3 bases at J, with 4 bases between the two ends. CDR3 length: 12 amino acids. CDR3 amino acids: CASSAFGNTIYF. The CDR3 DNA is TGTGCCAGCAGCGCTTTTGGAAACACCATATATTTT.

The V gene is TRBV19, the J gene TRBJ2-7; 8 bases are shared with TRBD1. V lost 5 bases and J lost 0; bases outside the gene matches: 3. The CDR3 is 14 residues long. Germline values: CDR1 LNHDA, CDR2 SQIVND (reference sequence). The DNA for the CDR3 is TGTGCCAGTAGTTCGGACAGGGCCTCCTACGAGCAGTACTTC. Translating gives CASSSDRASYEQYF. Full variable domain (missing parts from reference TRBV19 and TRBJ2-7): DGGITQSPKYLFRKEGQNVTLSCEQNLNHDAMYWYRQDPGQGLRLIYYSQIVNDFQKGDIAEGYSVSREKKESFPLTVTSAQKNPTAFYLCASSSDRASYEQYFGPGTRLTVT.

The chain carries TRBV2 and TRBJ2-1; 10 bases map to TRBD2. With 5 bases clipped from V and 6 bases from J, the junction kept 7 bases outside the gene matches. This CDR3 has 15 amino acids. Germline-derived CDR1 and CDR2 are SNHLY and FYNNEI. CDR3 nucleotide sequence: TGTGCCAGCAGTAAGACTAGCGGGCAGTCCAATGAGCAGTTCTTC. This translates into CASSKTSGQSNEQFF.

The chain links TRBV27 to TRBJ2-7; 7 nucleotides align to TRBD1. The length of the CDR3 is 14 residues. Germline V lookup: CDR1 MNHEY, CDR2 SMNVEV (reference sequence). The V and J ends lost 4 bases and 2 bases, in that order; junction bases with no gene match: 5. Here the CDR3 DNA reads TGTGCCAGCAGTTCCTCAGACAGGGCCTACGAGCAGTACTTC. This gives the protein CASSSSDRAYEQYF.

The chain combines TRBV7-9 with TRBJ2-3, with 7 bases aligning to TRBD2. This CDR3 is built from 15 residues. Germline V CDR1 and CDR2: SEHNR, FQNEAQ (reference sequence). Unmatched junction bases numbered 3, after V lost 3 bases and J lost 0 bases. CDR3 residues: CASSFPSGSTDTQYF. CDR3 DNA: TGTGCCAGCAGCTTCCCTAGCGGTAGCACAGATACGCAGTATTTT.

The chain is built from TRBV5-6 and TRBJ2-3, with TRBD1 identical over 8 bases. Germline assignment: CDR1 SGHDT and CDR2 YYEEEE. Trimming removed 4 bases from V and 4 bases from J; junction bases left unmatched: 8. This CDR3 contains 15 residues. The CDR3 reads CASSADRGRADTQYF. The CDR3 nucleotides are TGTGCCAGCAGCGCCGACAGGGGTCGTGCAGATACGCAGTATTTT.

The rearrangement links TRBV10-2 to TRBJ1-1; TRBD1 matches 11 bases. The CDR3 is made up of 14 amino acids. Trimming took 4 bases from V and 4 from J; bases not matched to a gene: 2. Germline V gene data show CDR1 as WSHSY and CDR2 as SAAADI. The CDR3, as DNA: TGCGCCAGCAGTGTCGGGACAGGGGGCACTGAAGCTTTCTTT. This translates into CASSVGTGGTEAFF.

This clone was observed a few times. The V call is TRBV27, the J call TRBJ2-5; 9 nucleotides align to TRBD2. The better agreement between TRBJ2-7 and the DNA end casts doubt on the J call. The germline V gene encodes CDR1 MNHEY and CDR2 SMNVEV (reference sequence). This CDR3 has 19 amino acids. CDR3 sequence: CASSPRGIPVAGGPYEQYF. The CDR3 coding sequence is TGTGCCAGCAGTCCCAGGGGTATACCGGTCGCGGGAGGGCCCTACGAGCAGTACTTC.

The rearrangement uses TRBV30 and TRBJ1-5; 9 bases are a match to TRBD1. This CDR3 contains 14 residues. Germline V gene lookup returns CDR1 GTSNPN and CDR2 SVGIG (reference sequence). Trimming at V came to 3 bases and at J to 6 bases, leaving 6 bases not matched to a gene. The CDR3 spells CAWREGTGTQPQHF. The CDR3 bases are TGTGCCTGGAGGGAAGGGACAGGGACTCAGCCCCAGCATTTT.

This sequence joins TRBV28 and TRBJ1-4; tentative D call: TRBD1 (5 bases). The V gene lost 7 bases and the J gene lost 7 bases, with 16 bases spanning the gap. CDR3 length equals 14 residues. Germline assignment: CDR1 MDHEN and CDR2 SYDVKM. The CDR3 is CASKIGQTSEKLFF. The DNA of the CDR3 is TGTGCCAGCAAGATCGGACAAACAAGTGAAAAACTGTTTTTT.